The count of the clone carrying this T cell receptor (beta chain) is one. Its antigen is still unknown. J gave up 2 bases and V 6 bases, and 16 bases lay outside the gene matches. This CDR3 is built from 19 residues. Germline assignment: CDR1 MNHEY and CDR2 SMNVEV (reference sequence). This specimen comes from a study of T cell responses to AZD1222 COVID-19 vaccine. For the study at large: Second-dose intervals of approximately 4 or approximately 12 weeks were pooled. Study-level results: Spike-wide vaccine-associated CD4 TCRs dominated at 160-218 and 743-854. Most donors were white British and more were female, and clonal diversity was possibly underestimated. Spike-specific TCR breadth and depth went up after people got two AZD1222 doses.

Clones were sequenced by immunoSEQ multiplex PCR, and TCRdb holds only the in-frame ones, with some missing. The top ten clones hold over 3% of a sample with 110,000 to 150,000 clones, 90% to 95% of them seen once. The chain employs TRBV27 and TRBJ1-5; TRBD1 agrees at 10 bases. The specimen was peripheral blood, collected on day 0 of AZD1222 vaccination. The sequence was collected from an adult in good health. The CDR3 region has the DNA TGTGCCAGCAGCCAAGCTGCGGGACAGGGGCTTCATGGCAATCAGCCCCAGCATTTT. Translated: CASSQAAGQGLHGNQPQHF.